These 14 T cell receptor beta chains were sequenced from one sample in a study of CD8+ T cells in alopecia areata. Following RNA extraction, reverse transcription yielded cDNA that acted as the sequencing template. Clones were sequenced by immunoSEQ multiplex PCR, and TCRdb holds only the in-frame ones, with some missing. The sample consists of roughly 65,000 clones, around half of them appearing once. This material consisted of CD8+ T cells sorted from blood, taken at week 0. These receptors came from a human donor with alopecia areata.

The chain has TRBV4-3 and TRBJ2-2, with a tentative D call TRBD2 (6 bases). This CDR3 has 15 residues. CDR1 is LGHNA, CDR2 YSLEER, per germline. Trimming cost V 1 base and J 4 bases, with 10 bases left between them. The CDR3 bases are TGCGCCAGCAGCCAAGGTGCGGGGCTCACCGGGGAGCTGTTTTTT. Protein: CASSQGAGLTGELFF.

J is TRBJ2-1 and V is TRBV29-1; 12 bases are shared with TRBD2. Germline V CDR1 and CDR2: SQVTM, ANQGSEA. V shed 4 bases, J shed 16 bases, and the junction held 11 bases outside the gene matches. The CDR3 contains 13 residues. CDR3 sequence (DNA): TGCAGCGTTGGACTCCCGGGACTAGCGGGTATATTCTTC. Encoded protein: CSVGLPGLAGIFF.

This clone has more than one count but fewer than ten. This chain connects TRBV11-2 to TRBJ2-5; the D gene is possibly TRBD2 (5 bases). CDR1 and CDR2 from the germline V gene are SGHAT and FQNNGV. The V gene lost 7 bases and the J gene lost 5 bases, with 17 bases spanning the gap. This CDR3 region has 14 residues. In DNA form, the CDR3 reads TGTGCCAGCATTGGGTGGGAGTCTGCGGAGACCCAGTACTTC. The encoded protein is CASIGWESAETQYF.

The chain links TRBV7-9 to TRBJ2-6; no definite D call. The CDR3 contains 18 residues. The ends were cut back, 4 bases at V and 0 bases at J, with 16 bases in the middle. Germline loops: CDR1 SEHNR, CDR2 FQNEAQ (reference sequence). The CDR3 is CASSSNRGRSSGANVLTF. In DNA form, the CDR3 reads TGTGCCAGCAGCTCGAACCGAGGACGGAGCTCTGGGGCCAACGTCCTGACTTTC.

This clone was observed once. The V call is TRBV9, the J call TRBJ2-7; TRBD2 aligns across 8 bases. The CDR3 runs 15 residues. The germline CDR1 and CDR2 sequences are SGDLS and YYNGEE. Trimming removed 0 bases from V and 0 bases from J; junction bases left unmatched: 2. Written as DNA, the CDR3 is TGTGCCAGCAGCGTAGGTAGCGGGATCTCCTACGAGCAGTACTTC. As protein: CASSVGSGISYEQYF.

The rearrangement uses TRBV9 and TRBJ2-5, with 11 nucleotides matching TRBD2. V shed 3 bases and J 6 bases; nucleotides not matched to a gene: 4. Germline V CDR1 and CDR2: SGDLS, YYNGEE. CDR3 length equals 14 residues. The CDR3 coding sequence is TGTGCCAGCAGCGAAACTAGCGGGAGAAAGACCCAGTACTTC. This translates into CASSETSGRKTQYF.

For this clone: At one of its ends the junction is not consistent with the germline gene, which may arise from a read error. This rearrangement joins TRBV5-6 to TRBJ2-7, with no clear D. Germline values: CDR1 SGHDT, CDR2 YYEEEE. The CDR3 loop spans 11 amino acids. CDR3 in DNA: TGTGCCAGCAGCTTGGGTACCATTGAGGACTTC. Residues: CASSLGTIEDF. The full variable domain, with the rest looked up from reference TRBV5-6 and TRBJ2-7, is DAGVTQSPTHLIKTRGQQVTLRCSPKSGHDTVSWYQQALGQGPQFIFQYYEEEERQRGNFPDRFSGHQFPNYSSELNVNALLLGDSALYLCASSLGTIEDFGPGTRLTVT.

The chain has TRBV29-1 and TRBJ2-7, with 7 positions matching TRBD1. CDR1 is SQVTM and CDR2 is ANQGSEA in the germline V gene. J lost 2 bases, V lost 7 bases, and 8 bases had no gene match. This CDR3 comprises 13 residues. The CDR3 nucleotides are TGCAGCGGCCGGACAGGCGACACCTACGAGCAGTACTTC. Protein: CSGRTGDTYEQYF.

The chain joins TRBV14 to TRBJ1-2; no definite D call. There are 14 residues in the CDR3. CDR1 SGHDN and CDR2 FVKESK come from the germline V gene. Trimming removed 2 bases at V and 0 bases at J, with 7 bases between. The CDR3 protein is CASSQFLSNYGYTF. CDR3 sequence (DNA): TGTGCCAGCAGCCAATTCCTTTCTAACTATGGCTACACCTTC.

The chain has TRBV30 and TRBJ2-1; the match to TRBD2 covers 7 bases. The germline gives CDR1 GTSNPN, CDR2 SVGIG (reference sequence). The CDR3 spans 13 residues. J was trimmed by 7 bases and V by 5 bases; bases with no gene match: 8. Written as DNA, the CDR3 is TGTGCCTGGGGGGAGGGGACGGGTAATGAGCAGTTCTTC. Protein product: CAWGEGTGNEQFF.

This clone was observed once. V is TRBV5-4 and J is TRBJ1-2, with D uncertain. The V end was cut by 0 bases, the J end by 4 bases, with 10 bases between. The CDR3 runs 14 residues. The germline V gene has CDR1 SGHNT and CDR2 YYREEE (reference sequence). The CDR3 protein is CASSLEVNSYGYTF. The CDR3 nucleotides read TGTGCCAGCAGCTTGGAGGTCAATTCCTATGGCTACACCTTC.

The table lists this clone with a few counts. V usage is TRBV9 and J usage is TRBJ2-7; 9 nucleotides agree with TRBD1. V gave up 0 bases and J gave up 5 bases; unmatched junction bases: 0. This CDR3 spans 13 amino acids. Germline-derived CDR1 and CDR2 are SGDLS and YYNGEE. The CDR3 loop reads CASSVGTGDEQYF. CDR3 sequence (DNA): TGTGCCAGCAGCGTAGGGACAGGGGACGAGCAGTACTTC.

CDR3 sequence: CASSLGGWGDTQYF. The CDR3, as DNA: TGTGCCAGCAGTTTAGGGGGATGGGGGGATACGCAGTATTTT. The chain carries TRBV28 and TRBJ2-3, with D perhaps matching TRBD1 or TRBD2 (5 bases each). Germline CDR1 reads MDHEN; CDR2 reads SYDVKM. V was trimmed by 2 bases and J by 6 bases, leaving 12 bases between them. The CDR3 sequence is 14 residues long. Full variable domain (rest looked up from reference TRBV28 and TRBJ2-3): DVKVTQSSRYLVKRTGEKVFLECVQDMDHENMFWYRQDPGLGLRLIYFSYDVKMKEKGDIPEGYSVSREKKERFSLILESASTNQTSMYLCASSLGGWGDTQYFGPGTRLTVL.

This clone has only a few counts. The chain recombines TRBV27 with TRBJ2-1; D is unclear. Germline V gene lookup returns CDR1 MNHEY and CDR2 SMNVEV (reference sequence). Trimming cost V 8 bases and J 4 bases, with 3 bases left between them. This CDR3 has 10 amino acids. The CDR3 is CASGYNEQFF. The CDR3 bases are TGTGCCAGCGGATACAATGAGCAGTTCTTC.